The 15 T cell receptor beta chains below were found in one sample sequenced in a study of CXCR3-negative and CXCR3-positive naive CD8 T cells. 5' RACE that incorporated UMI labels was used to prepare the TRB cDNA libraries. TCRdb reanalyzed the 5' RACE reads, giving one entry per CDR3 protein sequence and no DNA. The data include 100,000 to 150,000 distinct CDR3 sequences; the top ten clones carry approximately 0.29%. The source material was naive CXCR3- CD8+ T cells from blood. Specified subset: CD45RO-CCR7+CD27+CD95- naive CD8+ T cells lacking CXCR3 (TNR3-). These TCRs come from a human donor in good health. Some clones in this sample may be carry-over from other donors' samples.

The rearrangement joins TRBV4-3 to TRBJ2-7; TCRdb outputs TRBD1, but without DNA this stays unchecked. Germline V gene lookup returns CDR1 LGHNA and CDR2 YSLEER. This CDR3 has 15 residues. The CDR3 spells CASSQDDRAGYEQYF.

J is TRBJ2-7 and V is TRBV10-3; the D call from TCRdb, TRBD1, cannot be confirmed without DNA. The germline CDR1 and CDR2 sequences are ENHRY and SYGVKD. This CDR3 is 16 amino acids long. The CDR3 loop reads CAISEPGTGFSYEQYF.

The J gene is TRBJ2-2, the V gene TRBV27; TCRdb picks TRBD2, but there is no DNA to check that call. Germline CDR1 and CDR2: MNHEY and SMNVEV (reference sequence). This CDR3 is 12 amino acids long. CDR3 in amino acids: CASGTHTGELFF.

The chain combines TRBV4-1 with TRBJ2-1; TCRdb's D gene call, TRBD2, goes unchecked for lack of DNA. Germline assignment: CDR1 MGHRA and CDR2 YSYEKL. There are 16 residues in the CDR3. The CDR3 loop reads CASSHWLAGTYNEQFF.

The chain recombines TRBV5-4 with TRBJ2-7; TCRdb's assignment of TRBD1 cannot be checked, as there is no DNA. The CDR3 is made up of 14 amino acids. Germline V gene lookup returns CDR1 SGHNT and CDR2 YYREEE (reference sequence). The CDR3 is CASSLGQETYEQYF.

The CDR3 spells CASSLGLVGTDTQYF. The chain couples TRBV11-2 to TRBJ2-3; TCRdb outputs TRBD2, but without DNA this stays unchecked. The germline V gene encodes CDR1 SGHAT and CDR2 FQNNGV. The CDR3 totals 15 residues.

The genes are TRBV19 and TRBJ1-2. Germline V lookup: CDR1 LNHDA, CDR2 SQIVND (reference sequence). There are 14 residues in the CDR3. The CDR3 protein is CASTMLTLNYGYTF. Based on the CDR3 plus reference TRBV19 and TRBJ1-2, the full variable domain is DGGITQSPKYLFRKEGQNVTLSCEQNLNHDAMYWYRQDPGQGLRLIYYSQIVNDFQKGDIAEGYSVSREKKESFPLTVTSAQKNPTAFYLCASTMLTLNYGYTFGSGTRLTVV.

This sequence joins TRBV29-1 and TRBJ2-7; TCRdb reports TRBD1, a call that lacks DNA to check it against. This CDR3 contains 16 residues. From germline, CDR1 is SQVTM and CDR2 ANQGSEA. The CDR3 is CSVTGRGTGGSFEQYF.

The genes are TRBV14 and TRBJ2-7; the TCRdb D gene call, TRBD1, has no DNA to confirm it. Per germline, CDR1 SGHDN and CDR2 FVKESK. The CDR3 runs 14 residues. CDR3 sequence: CASSHPTASYEQYF.

The chain joins TRBV12-3 or TRBV12-4 to TRBJ2-3; TCRdb indicates TRBD1, and absent DNA this call remains unverified. CDR3 length: 14 residues. This chain's CDR3 is CASLAGGHTDTQYF.

This chain joins TRBV25-1 and TRBJ2-1; TCRdb returns TRBD2, unconfirmable since there is no DNA. This CDR3 comprises 15 residues. Looked up from germline, CDR1 is MGHDK and CDR2 is SYGVNS. CDR3 residues: CASKGGSSSYNEQFF.

The J gene is TRBJ2-5, the V gene TRBV28; TCRdb calls TRBD2, which cannot be checked without DNA. Germline CDR1 is MDHEN and CDR2 is SYDVKM. The CDR3 loop spans 16 amino acids. CDR3 amino acids: CASSLWTSGTQETQYF.

The rearrangement joins TRBV23-1 to TRBJ2-1; TCRdb designates TRBD2, a call that cannot be tested without DNA. TRBV23-1 is noted as an ORF with a role that remains uncertain. CDR3 size: 18 residues. The CDR3 region is CASPCRTGRDSNNLGQFF.

The V and J genes are TRBV7-2 and TRBJ2-7. The CDR3 sequence is 12 residues long. The germline V gene encodes CDR1 SGHTA and CDR2 FQGNSA. CDR3 in amino acids: CASSPRRYEQYF.

The chain combines TRBV7-2 with TRBJ1-2; the TCRdb D gene call, TRBD1, has no DNA to confirm it. Looked up from germline, CDR1 is SGHTA and CDR2 is FQGNSA. This CDR3 is built from 13 residues. Here the CDR3 reads CASSAGTLYGYTF.